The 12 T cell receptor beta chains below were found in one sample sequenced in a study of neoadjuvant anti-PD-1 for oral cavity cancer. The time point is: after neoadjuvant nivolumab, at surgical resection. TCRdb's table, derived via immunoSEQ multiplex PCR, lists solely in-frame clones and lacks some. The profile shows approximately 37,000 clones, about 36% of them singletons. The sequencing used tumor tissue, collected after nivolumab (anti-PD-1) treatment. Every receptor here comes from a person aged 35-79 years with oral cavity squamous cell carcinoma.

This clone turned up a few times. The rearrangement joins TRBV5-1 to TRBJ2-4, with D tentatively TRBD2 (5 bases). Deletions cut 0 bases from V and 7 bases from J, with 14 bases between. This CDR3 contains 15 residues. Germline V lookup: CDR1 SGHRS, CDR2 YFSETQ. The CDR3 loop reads CASSLVDGGLNIQYF. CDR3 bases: TGCGCCAGCAGCTTGGTAGACGGAGGCTTGAACATTCAGTACTTC. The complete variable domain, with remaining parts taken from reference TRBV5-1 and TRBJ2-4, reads KAGVTQTPRYLIKTRGQQVTLSCSPISGHRSVSWYQQTPGQGLQFLFEYFSETQRNKGNFPGRFSGRQFSNSRSEMNVSTLELGDSALYLCASSLVDGGLNIQYFGAGTRLSVL.

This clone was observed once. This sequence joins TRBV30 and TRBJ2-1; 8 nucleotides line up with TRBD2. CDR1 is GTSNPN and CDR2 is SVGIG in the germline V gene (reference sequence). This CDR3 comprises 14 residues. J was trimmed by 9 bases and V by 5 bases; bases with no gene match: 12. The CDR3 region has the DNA TGTGCCTGGGACAGAAGCGGGAGTCTGGGTGAGCAGTTCTTC. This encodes CAWDRSGSLGEQFF.

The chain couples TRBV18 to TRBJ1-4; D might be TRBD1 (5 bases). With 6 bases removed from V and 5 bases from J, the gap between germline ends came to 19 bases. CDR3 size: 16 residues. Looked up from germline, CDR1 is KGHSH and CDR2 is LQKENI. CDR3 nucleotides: TGTGCCAGCTCCATGACTACCGACAGACAGAATGAAAAACTGTTTTTT. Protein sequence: CASSMTTDRQNEKLFF.

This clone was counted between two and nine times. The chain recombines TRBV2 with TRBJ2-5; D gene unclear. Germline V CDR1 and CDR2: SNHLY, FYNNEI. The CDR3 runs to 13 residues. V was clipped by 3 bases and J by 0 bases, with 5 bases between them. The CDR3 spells CASSDLHQETQYF. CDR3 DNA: TGTGCCAGCAGTGACTTACACCAAGAGACCCAGTACTTC. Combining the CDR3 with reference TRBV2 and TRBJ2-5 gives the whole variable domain EPEVTQTPSHQVTQMGQEVILRCVPISNHLYFYWYRQILGQKVEFLVSFYNNEISEKSEIFDDQFSVERPDGSNFTLKIRSTKLEDSAMYFCASSDLHQETQYFGPGTRLLVL.

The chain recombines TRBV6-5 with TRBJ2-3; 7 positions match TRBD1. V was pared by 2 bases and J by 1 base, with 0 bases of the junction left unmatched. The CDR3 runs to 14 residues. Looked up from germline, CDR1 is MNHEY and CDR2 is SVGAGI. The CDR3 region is CASSYGQGTDTQYF. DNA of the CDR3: TGTGCCAGCAGTTACGGACAGGGCACAGATACGCAGTATTTT.

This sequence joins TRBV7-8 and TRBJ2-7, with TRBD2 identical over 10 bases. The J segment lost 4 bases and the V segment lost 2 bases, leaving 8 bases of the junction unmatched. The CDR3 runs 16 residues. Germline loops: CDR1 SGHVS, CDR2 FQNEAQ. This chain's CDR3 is CASSLPPGLADYEQYF. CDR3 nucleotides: TGTGCCAGCAGCTTACCACCCGGACTAGCGGATTACGAGCAGTACTTC.

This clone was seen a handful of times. CDR3 region: CASSGVRTPSGYTF. CDR3 coding DNA: TGTGCCAGCAGTGGGGTGAGGACGCCTTCTGGCTACACCTTC. The rearrangement links TRBV6-1 to TRBJ1-2; D uncertain. The CDR3 sequence is 14 residues long. V was trimmed by 4 bases and J by 7 bases, leaving 16 bases between them. Germline CDR1 is MNHNS and CDR2 is SASEGT.

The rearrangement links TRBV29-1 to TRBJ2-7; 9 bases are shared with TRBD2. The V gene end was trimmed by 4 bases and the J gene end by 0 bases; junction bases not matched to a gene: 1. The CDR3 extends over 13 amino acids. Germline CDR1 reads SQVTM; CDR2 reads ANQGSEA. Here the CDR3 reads CSVASGNSYEQYF. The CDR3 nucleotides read TGCAGCGTTGCTAGCGGGAACTCCTACGAGCAGTACTTC.

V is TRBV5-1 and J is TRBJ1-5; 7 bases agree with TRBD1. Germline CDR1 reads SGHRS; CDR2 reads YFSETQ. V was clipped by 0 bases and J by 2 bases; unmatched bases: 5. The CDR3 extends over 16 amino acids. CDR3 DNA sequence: TGCGCCAGCAGCTTGGGAGAGGGGGCTGGCAATCAGCCCCAGCATTTT. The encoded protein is CASSLGEGAGNQPQHF.

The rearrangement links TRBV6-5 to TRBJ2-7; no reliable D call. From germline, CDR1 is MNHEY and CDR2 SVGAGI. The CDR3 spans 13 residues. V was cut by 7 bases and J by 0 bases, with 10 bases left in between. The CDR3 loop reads CASKPGSSYEQYF. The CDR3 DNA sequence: TGTGCCAGCAAACCCGGGTCCTCCTACGAGCAGTACTTC.

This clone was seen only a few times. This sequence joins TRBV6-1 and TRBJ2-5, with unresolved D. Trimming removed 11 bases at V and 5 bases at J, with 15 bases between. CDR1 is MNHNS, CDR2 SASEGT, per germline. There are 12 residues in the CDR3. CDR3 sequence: CALSGSWETQYF. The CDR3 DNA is TGTGCCCTATCTGGAAGTTGGGAGACCCAGTACTTC.

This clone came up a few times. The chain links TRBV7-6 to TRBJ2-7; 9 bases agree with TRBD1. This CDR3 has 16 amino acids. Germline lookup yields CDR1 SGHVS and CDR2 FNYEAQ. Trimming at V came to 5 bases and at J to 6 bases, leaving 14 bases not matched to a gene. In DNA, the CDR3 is TGTGCCAGCAGCATAGAGCCGGGACAGGGTTTCCTCGAGCAGTACTTC. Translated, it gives CASSIEPGQGFLEQYF. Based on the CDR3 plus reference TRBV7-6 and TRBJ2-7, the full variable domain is GAGVSQSPRYKVTKRGQDVALRCDPISGHVSLYWYRQALGQGPEFLTYFNYEAQQDKSGLPNDRFSAERPEGSISTLTIQRTEQRDSAMYRCASSIEPGQGFLEQYFGPGTRLTVT.